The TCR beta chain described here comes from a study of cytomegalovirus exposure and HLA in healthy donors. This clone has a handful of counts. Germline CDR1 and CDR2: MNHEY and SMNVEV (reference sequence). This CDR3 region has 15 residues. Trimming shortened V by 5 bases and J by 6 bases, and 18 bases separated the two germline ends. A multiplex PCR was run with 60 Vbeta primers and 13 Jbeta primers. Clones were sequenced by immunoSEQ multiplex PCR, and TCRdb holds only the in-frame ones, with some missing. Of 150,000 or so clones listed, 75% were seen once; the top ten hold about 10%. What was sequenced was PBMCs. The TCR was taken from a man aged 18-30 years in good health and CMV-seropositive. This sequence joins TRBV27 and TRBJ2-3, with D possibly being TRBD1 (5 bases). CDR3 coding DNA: TGTGCCAGCAGTATCCTAGGGGCTATAGGGGATACGCAGTATTTT. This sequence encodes CASSILGAIGDTQYF.